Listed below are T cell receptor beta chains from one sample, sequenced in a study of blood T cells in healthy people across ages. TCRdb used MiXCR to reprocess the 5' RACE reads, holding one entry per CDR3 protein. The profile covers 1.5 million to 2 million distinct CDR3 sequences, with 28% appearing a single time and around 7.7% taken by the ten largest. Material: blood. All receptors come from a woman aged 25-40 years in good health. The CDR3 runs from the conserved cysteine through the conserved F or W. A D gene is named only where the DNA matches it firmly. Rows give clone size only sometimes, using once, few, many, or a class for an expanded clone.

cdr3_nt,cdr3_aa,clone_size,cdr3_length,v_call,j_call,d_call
TGTGCCAGCAGTGTCACCCAGTATGGCTACACCTTC,CASSVTQYGYTF,few,12,TRBV6-1,TRBJ1-2,NA
TGTGCCAGCAGTTTTCGGTCTGCTTGGAATGAGCAGTTCTTC,CASSFRSAWNEQFF,few,14,TRBV28,TRBJ2-1,NA
TGTGCCAGCAACGGACTAGCGGGAATGAACTCCTACGAGCAGTACTTC,CASNGLAGMNSYEQYF,NA,16,TRBV6-2/TRBV6-3,TRBJ2-7,TRBD2
TGCAGCGTTCGGACAGGGGTTTTCGAGCAGTTCTTC,CSVRTGVFEQFF,NA,12,TRBV29-1,TRBJ2-1,TRBD1
TGCGCCAGCAGCTTGGTTCCGGGGGGGGATTTAAATGAGCAGTTCTTC,CASSLVPGGDLNEQFF,NA,16,TRBV5-1,TRBJ2-1,TRBD2
TGCGCCAGCAGCTTACAATGGAGGGATACGCAGTATTTT,CASSLQWRDTQYF,NA,13,TRBV5-1,TRBJ2-3,NA
TGTGCCAGCAGCTCCAAAGCGGGGACGAACACTGAAGCTTTCTTT,CASSSKAGTNTEAFF,NA,15,TRBV7-2,TRBJ1-1,NA
TGTGCCAGCAGCCAAAATCAGGGGACCTACGAGCAGTACTTC,CASSQNQGTYEQYF,NA,14,TRBV3-1,TRBJ2-7,NA
TGCGCCAGCAGTTGGACTAGCGGGAGATCTTGCACAGATACGCAGTATTTT,CASSWTSGRSCTDTQYF,few,17,TRBV5-1,TRBJ2-3,TRBD2
TGTGCCGGCAGCGCCAAGGGCGGCAATCAGCCCCAGCATTTT,CAGSAKGGNQPQHF,NA,14,TRBV11-3,TRBJ1-5,NA
TGTGCCAGCAGTTTACGGCAGGCTCGGGAGACCCAGTACTTC,CASSLRQARETQYF,NA,14,TRBV12-3/TRBV12-4,TRBJ2-5,NA
TGTGCCAGCAGCTCACGGACAGGGATGCCCACTGAAGCTTTCTTT,CASSSRTGMPTEAFF,NA,15,TRBV7-8,TRBJ1-1,TRBD1
TGTGCCAGCAGCTTAGTAGGGACAGCCCCCACCGGGGAGCTGTTTTTT,CASSLVGTAPTGELFF,NA,16,TRBV11-2,TRBJ2-2,TRBD1
TGTGCCAGCAGCACTCCAGACAGGGGGAATGAGCAGTTCTTC,CASSTPDRGNEQFF,many,14,TRBV7-4,TRBJ2-1,TRBD1
TGTGCCAGCAGTCGACCGGGACTTACCTACGCGGCCGGGGAGCTGTTTTTT,CASSRPGLTYAAGELFF,NA,17,TRBV28,TRBJ2-2,NA
TGTGCCACCAGTGAACCGGGACAGGGTCACAATGAGCAGTTCTTC,CATSEPGQGHNEQFF,NA,15,TRBV24-1,TRBJ2-1,TRBD1
TGTGCCACCAGTGATCCCAGGGGACCGACAGATACGCAGTATTTT,CATSDPRGPTDTQYF,few,15,TRBV24-1,TRBJ2-3,NA
TGCAGTGCTGGGGCGCAGTTCTTC,CSAGAQFF,few,8,TRBV20-1,TRBJ2-1,NA
TGCGCCAGCAGCACAGGGACAGTAGCTAACTATGGCTACACCTTC,CASSTGTVANYGYTF,few,15,TRBV5-1,TRBJ1-2,TRBD1
TGTGCCTGCACCGAAGGAGCCTTCTATGGCTACACCTTC,CACTEGAFYGYTF,NA,13,TRBV30,TRBJ1-2,NA
TGTGCCAGCAGGCGGGACAGGCGATTCTATGGCTACACCTTC,CASRRDRRFYGYTF,NA,14,TRBV12-3/TRBV12-4,TRBJ1-2,TRBD1
TGCGCCAGCAGCTTGGCCGATCTCTTGAACACTGAAGCTTTCTTT,CASSLADLLNTEAFF,few,15,TRBV5-1,TRBJ1-1,NA
TGCAGTGCTACACCAGACGGCTATGGCTACACCTTC,CSATPDGYGYTF,few,12,TRBV20-1,TRBJ1-2,NA
TGTGCCAGCAGCTTCTCGACAGGGAGTAGTAATGAAAAACTGTTTTTT,CASSFSTGSSNEKLFF,few,16,TRBV9,TRBJ1-4,TRBD1
TGTGCCAGCAGTCGACTAGCTTCCTACGAGCAGTACTTC,CASSRLASYEQYF,many,13,TRBV6-5,TRBJ2-7,TRBD2
TGCAGTGCTAGAGATCTAAGGTGGGATACGCAGTATTTT,CSARDLRWDTQYF,many,13,TRBV20-1,TRBJ2-3,NA
TGTGCCAGCAGCCTCGAAGGCGGACTAGCGAAAGAGACCCAGTACTTC,CASSLEGGLAKETQYF,many,16,TRBV7-2,TRBJ2-5,TRBD2
TGTGCCAGCAGCTGGGACAGGATCGGGAATTCACCCCTCCACTTT,CASSWDRIGNSPLHF,NA,15,TRBV5-5,TRBJ1-6,TRBD1
TGCAGCGTTGTAGGGGAACAGGGGGGCGAGACCCAGTACTTC,CSVVGEQGGETQYF,few,14,TRBV29-1,TRBJ2-5,TRBD1
TGCGCCAGCAGCCACTCGGCTGGGACAGGGGGCGCCTACGAGCAGTACTTC,CASSHSAGTGGAYEQYF,NA,17,TRBV4-1,TRBJ2-7,TRBD1
TGTGCCAGCAGCATTTCTCGAGTGGCGGCCAATGAGCAGTTCTTC,CASSISRVAANEQFF,NA,15,TRBV7-2,TRBJ2-1,NA
TGTGCCAGCAGCCTAGGACAAGGATCTAACTATGGCTACACCTTC,CASSLGQGSNYGYTF,few,15,TRBV5-6,TRBJ1-2,NA
TGTGCCAGCAGCCACGTAAACAGGGCGATGACCTACGAGCAGTACTTC,CASSHVNRAMTYEQYF,few,16,TRBV4-2,TRBJ2-7,NA
TGTGCTAGTGGTTTCCTACTAGACTGGGGGGGACCCCGAAGCTCTGGAAACACCATATATTTT,CASGFLLDWGGPRSSGNTIYF,NA,21,TRBV12-5,TRBJ1-3,NA
TGTGCCAGCAGCTTACGGGTGGTGAATGAGCAGTTCTTC,CASSLRVVNEQFF,few,13,TRBV7-9,TRBJ2-1,NA
TGCGCCAGCAGCTTCACAGGGGACTCTGGAAACACCATGTATTTT,CASSFTGDSGNTMYF,NA,15,TRBV5-1,TRBJ1-3,TRBD1
TGCAGCGTCGACGGGACAGGGAACACCGGGGAGCTGTTTTTT,CSVDGTGNTGELFF,NA,14,TRBV29-1,TRBJ2-2,TRBD1
TGTGCCACCAGTGATTCGATAGCGGGGGACACAGATACGCAGTATTTT,CATSDSIAGDTDTQYF,NA,16,TRBV24-1,TRBJ2-3,TRBD2
TGTGCCAGCAGCCGCACAGGGGGCGCCTACAATGAGCAGTTCTTC,CASSRTGGAYNEQFF,many,15,TRBV14,TRBJ2-1,TRBD1
TGCGCCAGCAGCTTAGCAGGGCTGCGCCGCTACAATGAGCAGTTCTTC,CASSLAGLRRYNEQFF,few,16,TRBV5-1,TRBJ2-1,NA
TGCAGTGCTAGCCGCTCTTGGGGCACCGGGGAGCTGTTTTTT,CSASRSWGTGELFF,NA,14,TRBV20-1,TRBJ2-2,NA
TGTGCCAGCAGTTTATCGGGGACTAGCGGCGAGCAGTACTTC,CASSLSGTSGEQYF,few,14,TRBV27,TRBJ2-7,TRBD2
TGTGCCAGCAGTTTAAATAGGGGTGGCTACACCTTC,CASSLNRGGYTF,many,12,TRBV12-3/TRBV12-4,TRBJ1-2,NA
TGCGCCAGCCAAGTCAGGACAGGGGGCTCCTACGAGCAGTACTTC,CASQVRTGGSYEQYF,NA,15,TRBV5-1,TRBJ2-7,TRBD1
TGTGCCATCAGTGGGAGTAGCGGGGGGTCAGAGACCCAGTACTTC,CAISGSSGGSETQYF,many,15,TRBV10-3,TRBJ2-5,TRBD2
TGTGCTAGTGGTTTGCCTAGCGGGAGAAAGGGAGAGACCCGGTACTTC,CASGLPSGRKGETRYF,NA,16,TRBV12-5,TRBJ2-5,TRBD2
TGTGCCAGCAGTCCCCGGGACTTAAAAAACATTCAGTACTTC,CASSPRDLKNIQYF,many,14,TRBV12-3/TRBV12-4,TRBJ2-4,NA
TGCAGTGCCCTCACAGGGACCCACTACGAGCAGTACTTC,CSALTGTHYEQYF,few,13,TRBV20-1,TRBJ2-7,NA
TGTGCCAGCAGCCAAGTGGCAGGGTCCTACAATGAGCAGTTCTTC,CASSQVAGSYNEQFF,NA,15,TRBV3-1,TRBJ2-1,NA
TGTGCCAGCACCTACGCCAACGAGCAGTACTTC,CASTYANEQYF,few,11,TRBV27,TRBJ2-7,NA
TGTGCCAGCAGCCCGGACAGGGCCCGTGGAGAGACCCAGTACTTC,CASSPDRARGETQYF,NA,15,TRBV5-6,TRBJ2-5,TRBD1